The clone carrying this T cell receptor (beta chain) was observed once. TCRdb's copy holds only in-frame clones and misses some; the assay was immunoSEQ multiplex PCR. The table has 65,000 to 95,000 clones, about 93% seen once; the top ten hold just over 2.5%. The CDR3 contains 13 residues. Germline V lookup: CDR1 GTSNPN, CDR2 SVGIG (reference sequence). V was shortened by 0 bases and J by 5 bases, with 10 bases between the two germline ends. The entry originates in a study of T cell changes during pregnancy in multiple sclerosis. Sequencing was performed on peripheral blood, taken after pregnancy. This clonotype was sampled from a female donor in good health, enrolled as a control in a pregnancy study. The genes are TRBV30 and TRBJ1-2; D is perhaps TRBD1 (6 bases). The CDR3 region has the DNA TGTGCCTGGAGTGTAGGACAGTTATATGGCTACACCTTC. It is translated as CAWSVGQLYGYTF.